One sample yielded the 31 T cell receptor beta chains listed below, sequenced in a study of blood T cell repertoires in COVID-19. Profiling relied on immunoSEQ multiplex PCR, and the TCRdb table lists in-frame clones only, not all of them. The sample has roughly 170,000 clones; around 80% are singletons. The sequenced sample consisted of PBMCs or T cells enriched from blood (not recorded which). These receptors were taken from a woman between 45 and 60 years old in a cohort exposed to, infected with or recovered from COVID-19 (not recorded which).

For the CDR3, the DNA is TGTGCCAGCAGCTTAATAGGCGGAACAGATACGCAGTATTTT. Translated, it gives CASSLIGGTDTQYF. This chain connects TRBV7-3 to TRBJ2-3; D is uncertain. Trimming took 1 base from V and 3 from J, leaving 8 bases between them. Germline loops: CDR1 SGHTA, CDR2 FQGTGA. The CDR3 is 14 residues long.

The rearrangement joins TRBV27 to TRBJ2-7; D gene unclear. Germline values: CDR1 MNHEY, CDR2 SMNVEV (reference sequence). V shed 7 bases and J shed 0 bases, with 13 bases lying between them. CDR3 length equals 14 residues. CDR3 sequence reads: CASKAAQSSYEQYF. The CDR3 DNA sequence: TGTGCCAGCAAGGCGGCTCAAAGCTCCTACGAGCAGTACTTC.

CDR3 sequence: CASNPDRWKAAFF. The CDR3 DNA reads as TGTGCCAGCAATCCGGACAGGTGGAAAGCGGCTTTCTTT. The gene calls are TRBV6-5 and TRBJ1-1; 7 bases are shared with TRBD1. CDR1 is MNHEY, CDR2 SVGAGI, per germline. CDR3 length equals 13 residues. Losses at the gene ends were 7 bases for V and 11 bases for J; bases not matched to a gene: 13.

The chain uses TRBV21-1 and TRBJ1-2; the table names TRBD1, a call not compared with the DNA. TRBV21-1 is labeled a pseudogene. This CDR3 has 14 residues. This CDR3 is CASSKEEGTGGYTF. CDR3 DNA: TGTGCCAGCAGCAAAGAGGAGGGGACAGGCGGCTACACCTTC.

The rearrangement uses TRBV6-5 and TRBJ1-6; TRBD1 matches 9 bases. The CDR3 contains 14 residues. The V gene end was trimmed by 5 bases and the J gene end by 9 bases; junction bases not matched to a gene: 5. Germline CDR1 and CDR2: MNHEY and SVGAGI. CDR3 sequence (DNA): TGTGCCAGCAGTCGGACAGGGGAAATTTCACCCCTCCACTTT. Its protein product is CASSRTGEISPLHF.

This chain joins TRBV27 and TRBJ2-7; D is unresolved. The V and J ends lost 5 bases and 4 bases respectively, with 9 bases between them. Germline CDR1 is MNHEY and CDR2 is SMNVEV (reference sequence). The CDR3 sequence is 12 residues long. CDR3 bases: TGTGCCAGCAGTCCCAGTGGTTACGAGCAGTACTTC. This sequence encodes CASSPSGYEQYF.

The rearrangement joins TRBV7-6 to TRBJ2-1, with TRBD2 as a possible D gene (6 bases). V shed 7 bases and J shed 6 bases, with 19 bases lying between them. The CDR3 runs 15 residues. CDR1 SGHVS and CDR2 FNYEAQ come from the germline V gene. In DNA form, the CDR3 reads TGTGCCAGCACCACCGGGGGTCAGACCCTCAATGAGCAGTTCTTC. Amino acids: CASTTGGQTLNEQFF.

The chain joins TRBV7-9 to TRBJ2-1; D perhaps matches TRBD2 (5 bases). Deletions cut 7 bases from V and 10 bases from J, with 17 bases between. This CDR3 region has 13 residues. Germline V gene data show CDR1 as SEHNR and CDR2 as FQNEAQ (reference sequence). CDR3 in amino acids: CASILGEGGEQFF. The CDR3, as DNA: TGTGCCAGCATTCTGGGCGAGGGCGGGGAGCAGTTCTTC.

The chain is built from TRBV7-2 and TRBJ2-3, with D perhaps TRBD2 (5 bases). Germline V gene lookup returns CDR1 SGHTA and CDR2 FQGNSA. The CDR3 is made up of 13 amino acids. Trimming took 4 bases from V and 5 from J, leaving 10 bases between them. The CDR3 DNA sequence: TGTGCCAGCAGCTCCTCAGGAGGAGATACGCAGTATTTT. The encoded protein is CASSSSGGDTQYF.

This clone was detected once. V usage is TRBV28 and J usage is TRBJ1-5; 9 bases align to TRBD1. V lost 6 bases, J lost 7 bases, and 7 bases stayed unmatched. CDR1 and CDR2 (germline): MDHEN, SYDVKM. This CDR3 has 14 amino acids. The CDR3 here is CASRPTGGHQPQHF. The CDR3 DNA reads TGTGCCAGCAGGCCAACAGGGGGCCACCAGCCCCAGCATTTT.

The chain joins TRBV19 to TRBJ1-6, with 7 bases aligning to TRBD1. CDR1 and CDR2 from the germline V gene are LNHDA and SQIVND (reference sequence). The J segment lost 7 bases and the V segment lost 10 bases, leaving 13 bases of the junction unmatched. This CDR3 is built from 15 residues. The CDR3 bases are TGTGCCACGGGGGCGTTTGCAGGGGGAAATTCACCCCTCCACTTT. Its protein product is CATGAFAGGNSPLHF.

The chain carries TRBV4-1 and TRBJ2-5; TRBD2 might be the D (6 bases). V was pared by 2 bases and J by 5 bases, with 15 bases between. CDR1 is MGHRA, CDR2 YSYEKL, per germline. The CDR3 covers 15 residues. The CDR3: CASSQLTSAWETQYF. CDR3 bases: TGCGCCAGCAGCCAACTGACTAGTGCCTGGGAGACCCAGTACTTC.

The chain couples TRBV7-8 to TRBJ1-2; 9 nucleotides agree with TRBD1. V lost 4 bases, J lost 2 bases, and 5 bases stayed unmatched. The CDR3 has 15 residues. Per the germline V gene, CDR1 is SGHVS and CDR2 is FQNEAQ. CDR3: CASSYSGTGNYGYTF. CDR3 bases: TGTGCCAGCAGCTACTCCGGGACAGGGAACTATGGCTACACCTTC.

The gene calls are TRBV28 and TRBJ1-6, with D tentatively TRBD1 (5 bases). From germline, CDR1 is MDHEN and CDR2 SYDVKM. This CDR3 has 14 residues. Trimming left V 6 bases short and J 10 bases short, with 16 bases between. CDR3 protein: CASREGQDASPLHF. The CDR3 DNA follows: TGTGCCAGCAGGGAGGGGCAGGACGCCTCACCCCTCCACTTT. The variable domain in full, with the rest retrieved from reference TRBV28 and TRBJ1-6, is DVKVTQSSRYLVKRTGEKVFLECVQDMDHENMFWYRQDPGLGLRLIYFSYDVKMKEKGDIPEGYSVSREKKERFSLILESASTNQTSMYLCASREGQDASPLHFGNGTRLTVT.

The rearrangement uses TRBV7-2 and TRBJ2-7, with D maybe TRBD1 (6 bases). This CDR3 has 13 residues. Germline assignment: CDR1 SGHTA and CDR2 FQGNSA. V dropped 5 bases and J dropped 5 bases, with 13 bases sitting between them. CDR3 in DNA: TGTGCCAGCAGCGGACAGACAGAGGACGAGCAGTACTTC. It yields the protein CASSGQTEDEQYF.

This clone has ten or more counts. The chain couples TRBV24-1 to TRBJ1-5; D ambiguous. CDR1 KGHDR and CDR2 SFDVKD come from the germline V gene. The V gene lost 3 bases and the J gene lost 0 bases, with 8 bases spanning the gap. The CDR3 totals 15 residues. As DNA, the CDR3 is TGTGCCACCAGTGATGGAGGATATAGCAATCAGCCCCAGCATTTT. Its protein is CATSDGGYSNQPQHF.

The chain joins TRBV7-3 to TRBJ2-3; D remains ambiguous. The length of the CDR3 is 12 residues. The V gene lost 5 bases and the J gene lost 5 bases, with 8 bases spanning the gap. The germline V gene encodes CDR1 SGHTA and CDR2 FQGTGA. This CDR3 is CASSAPGDTQYF. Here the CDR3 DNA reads TGTGCCAGCAGCGCCCCGGGAGATACGCAGTATTTT.

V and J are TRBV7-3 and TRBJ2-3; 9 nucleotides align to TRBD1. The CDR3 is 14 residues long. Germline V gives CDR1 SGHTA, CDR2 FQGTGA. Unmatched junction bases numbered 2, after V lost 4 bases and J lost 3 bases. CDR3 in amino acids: CASSSGQGTDTQYF. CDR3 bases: TGTGCCAGCAGCTCAGGACAGGGGACAGATACGCAGTATTTT.

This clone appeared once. The CDR3 DNA follows: TGTGCCAGCAGTTTGTGGGGCCCGAACACCGGGGAGCTGTTTTTT. Its translation is CASSLWGPNTGELFF. J is TRBJ2-2 and V is TRBV27; tentatively, D is TRBD1 (5 bases). Germline lookup yields CDR1 MNHEY and CDR2 SMNVEV (reference sequence). V was pared by 3 bases and J by 0 bases, with 8 bases between. This CDR3 is 15 amino acids long.

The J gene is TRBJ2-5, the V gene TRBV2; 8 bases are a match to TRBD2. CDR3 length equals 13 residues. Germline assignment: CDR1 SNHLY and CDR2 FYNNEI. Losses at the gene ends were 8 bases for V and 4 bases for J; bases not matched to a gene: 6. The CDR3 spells CASERGSGETQYF. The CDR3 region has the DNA TGTGCCAGCGAGCGGGGGTCCGGAGAGACCCAGTACTTC.

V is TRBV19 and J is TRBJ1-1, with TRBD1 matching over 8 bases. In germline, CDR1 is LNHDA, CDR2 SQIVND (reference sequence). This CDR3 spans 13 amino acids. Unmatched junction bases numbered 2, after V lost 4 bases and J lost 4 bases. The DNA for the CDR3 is TGTGCCAGTAGTAAACAGGGGGGCACTGAAGCTTTCTTT. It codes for CASSKQGGTEAFF.

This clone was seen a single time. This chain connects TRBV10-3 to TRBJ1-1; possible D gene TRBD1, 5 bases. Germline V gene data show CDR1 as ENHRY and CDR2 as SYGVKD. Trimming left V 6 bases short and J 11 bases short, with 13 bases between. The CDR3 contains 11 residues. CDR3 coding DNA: TGTGCCATCAGCTCTAGGGGATACGCTTTCTTT. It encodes CAISSRGYAFF.

CDR3 loop: CASSAKIQGNYGYTF. CDR3 nucleotides: TGTGCCAGCAGCGCGAAAATCCAGGGAAACTATGGCTACACCTTC. V gene TRBV7-2 combines with J gene TRBJ1-2, with D possibly TRBD1 on 5 matching bases. V dropped 5 bases and J dropped 2 bases, with 15 bases sitting between them. Germline V gene sequence: CDR1 SGHTA, CDR2 FQGNSA. CDR3 length: 15 amino acids.

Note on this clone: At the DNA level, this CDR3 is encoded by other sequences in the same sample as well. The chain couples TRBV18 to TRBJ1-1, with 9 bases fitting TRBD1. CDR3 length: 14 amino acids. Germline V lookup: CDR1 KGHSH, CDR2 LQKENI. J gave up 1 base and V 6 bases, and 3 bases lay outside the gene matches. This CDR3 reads CASSQGQGNTEAFF. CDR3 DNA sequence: TGTGCCAGCTCCCAGGGACAGGGGAACACTGAAGCTTTCTTT.

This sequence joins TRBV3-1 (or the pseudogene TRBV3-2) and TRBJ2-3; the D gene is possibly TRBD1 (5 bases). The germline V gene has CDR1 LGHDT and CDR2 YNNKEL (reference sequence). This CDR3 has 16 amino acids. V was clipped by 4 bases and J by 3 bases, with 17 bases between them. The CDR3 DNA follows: TGTGCCAGCAGCCGACGTCAGGGTTTGCGGACAGATACGCAGTATTTT. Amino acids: CASSRRQGLRTDTQYF.

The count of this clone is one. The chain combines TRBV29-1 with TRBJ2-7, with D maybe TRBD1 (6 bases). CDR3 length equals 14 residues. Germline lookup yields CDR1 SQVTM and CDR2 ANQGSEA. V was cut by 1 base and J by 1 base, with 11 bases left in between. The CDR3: CSVEGTASSYEQYF. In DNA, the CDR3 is TGCAGCGTTGAAGGGACAGCCAGTTCCTACGAGCAGTACTTC.

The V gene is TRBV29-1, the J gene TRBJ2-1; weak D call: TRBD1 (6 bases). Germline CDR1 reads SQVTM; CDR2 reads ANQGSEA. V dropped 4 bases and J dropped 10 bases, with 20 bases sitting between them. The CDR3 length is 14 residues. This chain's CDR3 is CSVVRGQESWEQFF. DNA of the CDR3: TGCAGCGTTGTTAGGGGACAAGAAAGTTGGGAGCAGTTCTTC.

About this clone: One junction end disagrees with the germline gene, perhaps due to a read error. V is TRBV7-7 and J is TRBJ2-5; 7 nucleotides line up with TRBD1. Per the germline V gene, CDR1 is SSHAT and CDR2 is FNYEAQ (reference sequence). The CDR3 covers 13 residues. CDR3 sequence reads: CASSLDRQETQYF. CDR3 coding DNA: TGTGCTAGCAGCTTGGACAGGCAAGAGACCCAGTACTTC.

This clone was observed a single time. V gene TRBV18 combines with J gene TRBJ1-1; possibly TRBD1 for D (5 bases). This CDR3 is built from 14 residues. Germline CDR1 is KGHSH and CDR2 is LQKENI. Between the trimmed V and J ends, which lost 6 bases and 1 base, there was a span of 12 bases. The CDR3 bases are TGTGCCAGCTCGCCAGGGCTGGGGAACACTGAAGCTTTCTTT. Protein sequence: CASSPGLGNTEAFF. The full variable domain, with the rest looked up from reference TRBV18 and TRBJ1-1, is NAGVMQNPRHLVRRRGQEARLRCSPMKGHSHVYWYRQLPEEGLKFMVYLQKENIIDESGMPKERFSAEFPKEGPSILRIQQVVRGDSAAYFCASSPGLGNTEAFFGQGTRLTVV.

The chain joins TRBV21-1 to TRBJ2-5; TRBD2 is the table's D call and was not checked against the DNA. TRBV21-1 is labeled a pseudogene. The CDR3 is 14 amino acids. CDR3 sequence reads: CASPGAGGKETQYF. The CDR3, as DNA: TGTGCCAGCCCCGGGGCGGGAGGAAAAGAGACCCAGTACTTC.

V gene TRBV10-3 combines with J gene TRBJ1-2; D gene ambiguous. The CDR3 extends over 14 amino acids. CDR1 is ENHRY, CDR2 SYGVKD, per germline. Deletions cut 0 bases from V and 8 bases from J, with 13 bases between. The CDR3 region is CAISESETVWGYTF. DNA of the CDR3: TGTGCCATCAGTGAGTCAGAAACAGTATGGGGCTACACCTTC.